This entry is about one TCR beta chain. Its antigen remains unidentified. Base-call qualities are not available, and no considerably larger clone is one nucleotide away. This specimen comes from a study of T cell responses to AZD1222 COVID-19 vaccine (dated by TCRdb to the early 2020s). About the investigation overall: A total of approximately 240 trial participants underwent TCR sequencing, of whom 207 received two doses of AZD1222 and roughly 25 received two doses of the MenACWY control vaccine. Trial participants were enrolled by age into subgroups of 18-55, 56-69 and 70-plus years, and 148, 28 and 57 TCR-sequenced participants, respectively, were included in these subgroups. Points the paper makes about the study in general: The 56-69-year group was small, and its depth increase did not reach significance, likely because of low power. Conclusions about previously exposed vaccinees are limited, since just five to seven AZD1222 recipients were seropositive for SARS-CoV-2 at baseline. Spike-specific TCR breadth and depth rose significantly after two AZD1222 doses compared with day 0 and with MenACWY recipients. CD4 TCRs associated with the vaccine covered the entire spike protein, and the dominant responses were in regions 160-218 and 743-854. Reportedly, almost half of the unique spike-specific TCRs recognized epitopes lying outside the regions that are mutated in the B.1.351 and B.1.1.7 variants. Participants were mostly white British and included more females than males, and it was suggested by the authors that clonal diversity may have been underestimated. Because no day 14 peak-response samples were available, the repertoires could be characterized only after the peak T cell response.

Measured from the cysteine to the phenylalanine, the CDR3 is 16 residues long. Only CDR3 DNA remains: 48 bases, in frame from the first base. The germline V gene (reference sequence) supplies CDR1 SEHNR and CDR2 FQNEAQ. V and J are truncated by 7 bases and 0 bases respectively, leaving an intervening sequence of 16 bases. The CDR3 regions of human TCRbeta chains were subjected to immunosequencing. In the original analysis: Repertoire TCRs were checked for matches against a reference library of SARS-CoV-2-specific TCRs that had been generated using the MIRA antigen-specificity platform. Breadth was defined as the fraction of unique TCRs that were SARS-CoV-2-associated. Depth was defined as the fraction of total T cells that were SARS-CoV-2-associated. Each spike-specific TCR was assigned to its reactive spike region and to a CD4 or CD8 class using the MIRA data. Log10-transformed breadth and depth values were compared by one-way ANOVA with Sidak's multiple comparisons tests. TCRdb mirrors the immuneACCESS table, restricted to in-frame sequences. Some clones are absent from its copies; in checked studies, under half trace to an unresolved V gene, and the reason for the others is unknown. V and J calls and clone size come straight from that table; D and trimming were deduced from the DNA. In this sample the table shows 70,000 to 95,000 clones, around nine tenths of which occur a single time. Around a tenth of the sample belongs to the ten largest clones.

This specimen's time point label, per the study, means: about 28 days (+/-7) after the second vaccine dose. Because spike-specific TCR depth and breadth did not differ between the two schedules, AZD1222 recipients who got a second dose at roughly 4 weeks were pooled with those who got a second dose at roughly 12 weeks. Vaccinee samples came from UK trials COV001 and COV002, including a single-blind randomized controlled phase 2/3 trial of AZD1222 (ChAdOx1 nCoV-19) in healthy adults. For TCRbeta chain sequencing, PBMC samples from trial participants were taken at day 0 and at day 28 after the second dose.

The starting material was peripheral blood, obtained 28 days after the second AZD1222 dose. The rearrangement combines TRBV7-9 with TRBJ1-3; TRBD1 is a possible D gene, resting on 6 matching bases. This sequence originates from an adult who received the AZD1222 COVID-19 vaccine. CDR3 reads: CASTPYRDLSGNTIYF. The DNA sequence is TGTGCCAGCACCCCTTACAGGGACCTCTCTGGAAACACCATATATTTT.